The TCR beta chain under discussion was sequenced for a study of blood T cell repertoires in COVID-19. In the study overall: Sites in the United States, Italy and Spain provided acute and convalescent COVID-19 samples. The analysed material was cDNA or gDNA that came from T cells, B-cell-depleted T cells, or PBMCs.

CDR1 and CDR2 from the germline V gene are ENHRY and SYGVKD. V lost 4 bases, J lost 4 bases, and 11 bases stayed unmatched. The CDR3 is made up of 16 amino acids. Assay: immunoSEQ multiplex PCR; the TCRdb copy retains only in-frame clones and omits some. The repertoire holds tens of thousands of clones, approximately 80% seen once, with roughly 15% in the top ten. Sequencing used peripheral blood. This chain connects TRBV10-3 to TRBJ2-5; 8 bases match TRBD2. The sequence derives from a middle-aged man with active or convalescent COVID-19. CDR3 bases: TGTGCCATCAGTGGGGCTGTCGGGGGGGTGGTAGAGACCCAGTACTTC. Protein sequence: CAISGAVGGVVETQYF.